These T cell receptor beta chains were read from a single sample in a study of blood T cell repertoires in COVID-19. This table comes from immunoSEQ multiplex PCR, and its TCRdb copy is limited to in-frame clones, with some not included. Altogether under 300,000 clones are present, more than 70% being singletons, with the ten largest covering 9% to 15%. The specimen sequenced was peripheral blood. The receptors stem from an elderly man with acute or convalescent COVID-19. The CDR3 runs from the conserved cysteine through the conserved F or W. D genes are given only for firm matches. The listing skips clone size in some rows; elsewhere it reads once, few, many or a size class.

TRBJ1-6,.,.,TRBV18,TGTGCCAGCTCACCGGGGCAGGGTAATTCACCCCTCCACTTT,CASSPGQGNSPLHF
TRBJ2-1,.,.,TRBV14,TGTGCCAGCAGCCTGTTTACCTCGAGTGAGCAGTTCTTC,CASSLFTSSEQFF
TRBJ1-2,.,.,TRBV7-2,TGTGCCAGCAGCTTAGGGGGGGTACTTAATGGCTACACCTTC,CASSLGGVLNGYTF
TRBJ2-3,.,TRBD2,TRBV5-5,TGTGCCAGCAGTCGAATAGCGGGGTTCACAGATACGCAGTATTTT,CASSRIAGFTDTQYF
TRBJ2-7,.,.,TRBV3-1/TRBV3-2,TGTGCCAGCAGCCAAGTTCTGGCGGGGCCCTACGAGCAGTACTTC,CASSQVLAGPYEQYF
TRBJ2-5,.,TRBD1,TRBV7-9,TGTGCCAGCAGCTTACGACAGGGGAGGGAGACCCAGTACTTC,CASSLRQGRETQYF
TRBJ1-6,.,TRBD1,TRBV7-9,TGTGCCAGCAGCTCCGATACAGGGGGCTGGAATAATTCACCCCTCCACTTT,CASSSDTGGWNNSPLHF
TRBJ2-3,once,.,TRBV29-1,TGCAGCGTTGATTCCCTCGCAGGGCCCACAGATACGCAGTATTTT,CSVDSLAGPTDTQYF
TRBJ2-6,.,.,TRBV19,TGTGCCAGTAGCCCGACAGGTACAGGGGCCAACGTCCTGACTTTC,CASSPTGTGANVLTF
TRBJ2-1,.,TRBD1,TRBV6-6,TGTGCCAGCAGAGACGACAGGGGGCCCCACTACAATGAGCAGTTCTTC,CASRDDRGPHYNEQFF
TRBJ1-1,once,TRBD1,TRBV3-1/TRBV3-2,TGTGCCAGCAGCCAAGATCAGGGGGTTAGACGTCTAGAAGCTTTCTTT,CASSQDQGVRRLEAFF
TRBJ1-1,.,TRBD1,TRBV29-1,TGCAGCGCCGAGGTACAGGGGGCCTGGAACACTGAAGCTTTCTTT,CSAEVQGAWNTEAFF
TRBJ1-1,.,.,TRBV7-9,TGTGCCAGCAGCCCCTTCAACACTGAAGCTTTCTTT,CASSPFNTEAFF
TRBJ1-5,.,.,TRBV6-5,TGTGCCAGCAGACAAGACCGAGGTAGCAATCAGCCCCAGCATTTT,CASRQDRGSNQPQHF
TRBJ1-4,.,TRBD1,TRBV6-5,TGTGCCAGCAGTCTCGACAGGGGGGTTAATGAAAAACTGTTTTTT,CASSLDRGVNEKLFF
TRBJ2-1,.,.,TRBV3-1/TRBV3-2,TGTGCCAGCAGCCCTTCGGGACTTTGGGGTGAGCAGTTCTTC,CASSPSGLWGEQFF
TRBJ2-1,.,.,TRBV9,TGTGCCAGCAGCTCCCGCGAGGGGACAAATAATGAGCAGTTCTTC,CASSSREGTNNEQFF
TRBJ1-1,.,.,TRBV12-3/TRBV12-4,TGTGCCAGCAGCAGGCAGGGAAACACTGAAGCTTTCTTT,CASSRQGNTEAFF
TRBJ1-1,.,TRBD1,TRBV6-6,TGTGCCAGCACCGCTCAGGGGGTCGGCACTGAAGCTTTCTTT,CASTAQGVGTEAFF
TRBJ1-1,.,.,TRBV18,TGTGCCAGCTCCCCAGGCACAGTTTCGAACACTGAAGCTTTCTTT,CASSPGTVSNTEAFF
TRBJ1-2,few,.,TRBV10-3,TGTGCCATCAGTGAGTCTATGGGGCGCGAAAACTATGGCTACACCTTC,CAISESMGRENYGYTF
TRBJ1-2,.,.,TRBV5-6,TGTGCCAGTACGATTCACGGTGACTATGGCTACACCTTC,CASTIHGDYGYTF
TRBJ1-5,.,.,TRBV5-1,TGCGCCAGCAGCTTGCCGACAGTCAATCAGCCCCAGCATTTT,CASSLPTVNQPQHF
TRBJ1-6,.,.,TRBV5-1,TGCGCCAGCAGCTCCAGGGTGGGTGATTCACCCCTCCACTTT,CASSSRVGDSPLHF
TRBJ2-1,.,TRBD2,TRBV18,TGTGCCAGCTCACCCACCCGGGGGGGTAACAATGAGCAGTTCTTC,CASSPTRGGNNEQFF
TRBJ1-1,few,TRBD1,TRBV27,TGTGCCAGCAGTTTTGGACAGGGGGTCGCTGAAGCTTTCTTT,CASSFGQGVAEAFF
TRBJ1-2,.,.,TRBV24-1,TGTGCCACCAGTGAGCCTCCGCTATTCTATGGCTACACCTTC,CATSEPPLFYGYTF
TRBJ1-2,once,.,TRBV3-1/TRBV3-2,TGTGCCAGCAGCCATGGAGGGAACTATGGCTACACCTTC,CASSHGGNYGYTF
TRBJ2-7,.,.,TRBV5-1,TGCGCCAGCAGCTTCGACAATTACGAGCAGTACTTC,CASSFDNYEQYF
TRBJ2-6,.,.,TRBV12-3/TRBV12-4,TGTGCCAGCAGTTATGAGGGGGCCAACGTCCTGACTTTC,CASSYEGANVLTF
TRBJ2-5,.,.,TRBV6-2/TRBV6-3,TGTGCCAGCAGTAGACCCGGGTGGGTGGAGACCCAGTACTTC,CASSRPGWVETQYF
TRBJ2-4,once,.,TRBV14,TGTGCCAGCAGCTACCGGCCGGACAGTCTAGCCAAAAACATTCAGTACTTC,CASSYRPDSLAKNIQYF
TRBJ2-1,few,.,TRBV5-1,TGCGCCAGCAGCTTGGCCAGTGTACATGAGCAGTTCTTC,CASSLASVHEQFF
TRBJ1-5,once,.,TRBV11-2,TGTGCCAGCAGCTTAGGCAGGGGGCCCCAGCATTTT,CASSLGRGPQHF
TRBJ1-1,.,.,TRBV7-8,TGTGCCAGCAGCTTAAATCGGCAGGGGATGGGGAACACTGAAGCTTTCTTT,CASSLNRQGMGNTEAFF
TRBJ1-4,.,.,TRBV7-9,TGTGCCAGCACTGGGCCCCAGGGGAATGAAAAACTGTTTTTT,CASTGPQGNEKLFF
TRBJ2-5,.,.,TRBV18,TGTGCCAGCTCACCTTTCAGGGCTTCAGGGGAGACCCAGTACTTC,CASSPFRASGETQYF
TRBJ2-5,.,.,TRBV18,TGTGCCAGCTCCCCACGGACAAATGCACAAGAGACCCAGTACTTC,CASSPRTNAQETQYF
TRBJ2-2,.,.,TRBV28,TGTGCCAGCAGTTTTTACAGGGAGAAGACCGGGGAGCTGTTTTTT,CASSFYREKTGELFF
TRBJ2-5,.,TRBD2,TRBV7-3,TGTGCCAGCAGCAAAACTAGCGGGAATGCTGAGACCCAGTACTTC,CASSKTSGNAETQYF
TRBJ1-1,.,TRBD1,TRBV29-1,TGCAGCGTTGATGTTAGGGGGCTGCAGACTGAAGCTTTCTTT,CSVDVRGLQTEAFF
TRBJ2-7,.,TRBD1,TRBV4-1,TGCGCCAGCAGCCAAGCCGGGACAGGGGCCTACGAGCAGTACTTC,CASSQAGTGAYEQYF
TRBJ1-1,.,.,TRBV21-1,TGTGCCAGCAGCCGGGACTCAAAGAACACTGAAGCTTTCTTT,CASSRDSKNTEAFF
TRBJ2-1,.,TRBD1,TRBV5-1,TGCGCCAGCAGCTTCGGGGGCAGGGGGCGAAGCTCCTACAATGAGCAGTTCTTC,CASSFGGRGRSSYNEQFF
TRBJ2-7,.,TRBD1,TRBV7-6,TGTGCCAGCAGCCCGAGGACAGGGTCTGGGTCCTACGAGCAGTACTTC,CASSPRTGSGSYEQYF
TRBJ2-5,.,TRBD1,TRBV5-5,TGTGCCAGCAGCCTACGGGACAGGGAATCAGAGACCCAGTACTTC,CASSLRDRESETQYF
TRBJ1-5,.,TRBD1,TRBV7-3,TGTGCCAGCAGCTGGGGACAGGGGGCACGACAGCCCCAGCATTTT,CASSWGQGARQPQHF
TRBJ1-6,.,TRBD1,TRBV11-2,TGTGCCAGCAGCTTCGGGACAGGGGGGTCACCCCTCCACTTT,CASSFGTGGSPLHF
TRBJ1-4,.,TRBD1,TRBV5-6,TGTGCCAGCAGCAGGGGACAGATTAATGAAAAACTGTTTTTT,CASSRGQINEKLFF
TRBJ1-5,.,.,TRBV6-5,TGTGCCAGCATACAGGGCCACAATCAGCCCCAGCATTTT,CASIQGHNQPQHF
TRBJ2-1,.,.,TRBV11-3,TGTGCCAGCAGCTTAGACAGTGGCGGCCCTTACAATGAGCAGTTCTTC,CASSLDSGGPYNEQFF